A selection of T cell receptor beta chains follows, all from one sample in a study of T cells in Graves' hyperthyroidism and ophthalmopathy. Each CDR3 protein gets one entry after TCRdb re-called the multiplex PCR reads with MiXCR. The sample yields approximately 690,000 distinct CDR3 sequences, less than 25% seen once. Material: blood. The receptors originated from a man aged 25-45 years with Graves' ophthalmopathy. Both conserved end residues are part of each CDR3. The D gene is left open where the match is weak. A row's size may be missing; if present it is once, few, many or a size class.

v_call: TRBV6-2/TRBV6-3
clone_size: few
j_call: TRBJ2-1
d_call: TRBD2
cdr3_nt: TGTGCCAGCAGTTCTTCCCTGACTAGCTTTGAGCAGTTCTTC
cdr3_aa: CASSSSLTSFEQFF

v_call: TRBV27
clone_size: few
j_call: TRBJ2-2
d_call: -
cdr3_nt: TGTGCCAGCAGTTTGACTAGAGACGGGGAGCTGTTTTTT
cdr3_aa: CASSLTRDGELFF

v_call: TRBV6-5
clone_size: -
j_call: TRBJ1-5
d_call: -
cdr3_nt: TGTGCCAGCAGTCTACAAGTGCTGCCCCAGCATTTT
cdr3_aa: CASSLQVLPQHF

v_call: TRBV11-2
clone_size: many
j_call: TRBJ1-6
d_call: -
cdr3_nt: TGTGCCAGCAGCTCGCCTGTGGCCCGCCATAATTCACCCCTCCACTTT
cdr3_aa: CASSSPVARHNSPLHF

v_call: TRBV5-5
clone_size: -
j_call: TRBJ1-2
d_call: -
cdr3_nt: TGTGCCAGCAGCTGGGACGGGGATGATTCTAACTATGGCTACACCTTC
cdr3_aa: CASSWDGDDSNYGYTF

v_call: TRBV20-1
clone_size: -
j_call: TRBJ2-5
d_call: -
cdr3_nt: TGCAGTGCTACTGGTCGGGAGACCCAGTACTTC
cdr3_aa: CSATGRETQYF

v_call: TRBV20-1
clone_size: many
j_call: TRBJ1-2
d_call: TRBD1
cdr3_nt: TGCAGTGCTGCGGGACAGATCCATGGCTACACCTTC
cdr3_aa: CSAAGQIHGYTF

v_call: TRBV11-2
clone_size: many
j_call: TRBJ2-5
d_call: -
cdr3_nt: TGTGCCAGCAGCTTATACATCCCGTGGAAGGAGACCCAGTACTTC
cdr3_aa: CASSLYIPWKETQYF

v_call: TRBV19
clone_size: few
j_call: TRBJ2-5
d_call: -
cdr3_nt: TGTGCCAGTAGTATTGGAGGAAAAGAGACCCAGTACTTC
cdr3_aa: CASSIGGKETQYF

v_call: TRBV11-2
clone_size: -
j_call: TRBJ1-4
d_call: -
cdr3_nt: TGTGCCAGCAGCTCCCACCCCGGGACAATATCTGAAAAACTGTTTTTT
cdr3_aa: CASSSHPGTISEKLFF

v_call: TRBV4-3
clone_size: -
j_call: TRBJ2-1
d_call: TRBD1
cdr3_nt: TGCGCCAGCAGCCAAGGTCGCACCGGGACAGACTACAATGAGCAGTTCTTC
cdr3_aa: CASSQGRTGTDYNEQFF

v_call: TRBV4-3
clone_size: -
j_call: TRBJ2-1
d_call: TRBD2
cdr3_nt: TGCGCCAGCAGCCGATCGACTAGCGGAGTCAATGAGCAGTTCTTC
cdr3_aa: CASSRSTSGVNEQFF

v_call: TRBV7-9
clone_size: -
j_call: TRBJ2-1
d_call: -
cdr3_nt: TGTGCCAGCAGCTCTTATAGGGGCCCCTCCTACAATGAGCAGTTCTTC
cdr3_aa: CASSSYRGPSYNEQFF

v_call: TRBV6-2/TRBV6-3
clone_size: once
j_call: TRBJ2-2
d_call: TRBD1
cdr3_nt: TGTGCCGGCAGCTTAACAGGGGGCGCGAACGGGGAGCTGTTTTTT
cdr3_aa: CAGSLTGGANGELFF

v_call: TRBV7-2
clone_size: many
j_call: TRBJ2-3
d_call: -
cdr3_nt: TGTGCCAGCAGCGCAGAATCAGATACGCAGTATTTT
cdr3_aa: CASSAESDTQYF

v_call: TRBV5-1
clone_size: many
j_call: TRBJ2-7
d_call: TRBD1
cdr3_nt: TGCGCCAGCAGCCCATTGGACAGGGCGGACGAGCAGTACTTC
cdr3_aa: CASSPLDRADEQYF

v_call: TRBV10-3
clone_size: -
j_call: TRBJ2-7
d_call: -
cdr3_nt: TGTGCCATCAGTGAGGCTGACAGGAAAAGCTCCTACGAGCAGTACTTC
cdr3_aa: CAISEADRKSSYEQYF

v_call: TRBV3-1
clone_size: many
j_call: TRBJ1-1
d_call: -
cdr3_nt: TGTGCCAGCAGCCAAGCAACGGGGGCAGCTTTCTTT
cdr3_aa: CASSQATGAAFF

v_call: TRBV30
clone_size: many
j_call: TRBJ1-1
d_call: -
cdr3_nt: TGTGCCTGGGGCTCCGGGACCGCCAACACTGAAGCTTTCTTT
cdr3_aa: CAWGSGTANTEAFF

v_call: TRBV7-2
clone_size: many
j_call: TRBJ1-4
d_call: TRBD1
cdr3_nt: TGTGCCAGCAGTCTCGCCGGGACAGGGGGAGAAAAACTGTTTTTT
cdr3_aa: CASSLAGTGGEKLFF

v_call: TRBV10-3
clone_size: few
j_call: TRBJ1-1
d_call: -
cdr3_nt: TGTGCCATCCGCGGACAGAACACTGAAGCTTTCTTT
cdr3_aa: CAIRGQNTEAFF

v_call: TRBV28
clone_size: many
j_call: TRBJ2-5
d_call: TRBD2
cdr3_nt: TGTGCCAGCAGTGGACTAGCGGGAGGGCAAGAGACCCAGTACTTC
cdr3_aa: CASSGLAGGQETQYF

v_call: TRBV2
clone_size: few
j_call: TRBJ1-1
d_call: -
cdr3_nt: TGTGCCAGCAGTTGGCAGGGGAGCACTGAAGCTTTCTTT
cdr3_aa: CASSWQGSTEAFF

v_call: TRBV6-2/TRBV6-3
clone_size: -
j_call: TRBJ1-5
d_call: -
cdr3_nt: TGTGCCAGCAGTGCAACAAGGAGCAATCAGCCCCAGCATTTT
cdr3_aa: CASSATRSNQPQHF